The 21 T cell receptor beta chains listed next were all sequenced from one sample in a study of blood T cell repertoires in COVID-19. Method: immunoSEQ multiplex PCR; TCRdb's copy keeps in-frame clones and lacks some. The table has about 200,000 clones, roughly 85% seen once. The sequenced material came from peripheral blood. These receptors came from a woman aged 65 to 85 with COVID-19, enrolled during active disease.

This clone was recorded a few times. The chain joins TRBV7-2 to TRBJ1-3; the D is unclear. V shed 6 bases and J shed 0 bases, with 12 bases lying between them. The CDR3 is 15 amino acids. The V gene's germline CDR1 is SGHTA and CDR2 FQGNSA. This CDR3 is CASRPHPSSGNTIYF. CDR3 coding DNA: TGTGCCAGCAGACCTCACCCGAGCTCTGGAAACACCATATATTTT.

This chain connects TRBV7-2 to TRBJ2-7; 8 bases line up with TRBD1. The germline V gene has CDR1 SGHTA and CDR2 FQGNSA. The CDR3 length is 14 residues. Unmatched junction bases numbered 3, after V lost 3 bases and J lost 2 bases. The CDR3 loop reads CASSFRDRTYEQYF. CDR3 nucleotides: TGTGCCAGCAGCTTTAGGGACAGGACCTACGAGCAGTACTTC.

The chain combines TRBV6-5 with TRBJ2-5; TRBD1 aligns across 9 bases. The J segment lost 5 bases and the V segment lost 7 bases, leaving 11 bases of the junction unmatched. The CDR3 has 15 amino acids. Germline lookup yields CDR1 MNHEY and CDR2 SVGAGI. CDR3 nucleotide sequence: TGTGCCAGCAACGCCGGGACAGGGAGTCCGGAGACCCAGTACTTC. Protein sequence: CASNAGTGSPETQYF.

The CDR3 nucleotides are TGTGCCAGCAGCCCTTCGACAGGGTCGGGTAGGGAGGCCCTCCACTTT. Its protein is CASSPSTGSGREALHF. This sequence joins TRBV7-2 and TRBJ1-6; 7 bases match TRBD1. The trim removed 5 bases at V and 14 bases at J, leaving 18 bases unmatched. This CDR3 has 16 amino acids. The germline V gene encodes CDR1 SGHTA and CDR2 FQGNSA. Full variable domain (missing parts from reference TRBV7-2 and TRBJ1-6): GAGVSQSPSNKVTEKGKDVELRCDPISGHTALYWYRQSLGQGLEFLIYFQGNSAPDKSGLPSDRFSAERTGGSVSTLTIQRTQQEDSAVYLCASSPSTGSGREALHFGNGTRLTVT.

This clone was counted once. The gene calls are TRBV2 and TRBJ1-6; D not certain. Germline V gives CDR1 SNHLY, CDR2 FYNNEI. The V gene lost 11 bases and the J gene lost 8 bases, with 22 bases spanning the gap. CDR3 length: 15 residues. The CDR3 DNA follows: TGTGCCGGGCGAGGGATGATTGCGCGGGATTCACCCCTCCACTTT. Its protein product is CAGRGMIARDSPLHF.

This CDR3 is CASSSWDLGEQYF. DNA of the CDR3: TGTGCCAGCAGTTCCTGGGACTTAGGCGAGCAGTACTTC. The rearrangement links TRBV27 to TRBJ2-7; possible D gene TRBD2, 6 bases. Germline-derived CDR1 and CDR2 are MNHEY and SMNVEV (reference sequence). V lost 4 bases and J 6 bases, leaving 13 bases between the germline ends. There are 13 residues in the CDR3.

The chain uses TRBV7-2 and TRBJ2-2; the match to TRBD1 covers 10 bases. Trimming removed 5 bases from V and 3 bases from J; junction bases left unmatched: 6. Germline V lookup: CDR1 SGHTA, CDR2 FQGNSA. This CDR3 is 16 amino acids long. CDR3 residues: CASSQRQGAYTGELFF. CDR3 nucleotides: TGTGCCAGCAGCCAGAGACAGGGGGCTTACACCGGGGAGCTGTTTTTT.

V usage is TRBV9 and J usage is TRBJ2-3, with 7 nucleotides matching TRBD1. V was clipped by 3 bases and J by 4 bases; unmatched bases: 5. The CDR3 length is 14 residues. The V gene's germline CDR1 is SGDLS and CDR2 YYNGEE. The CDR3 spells CASSGLTGADTQYF. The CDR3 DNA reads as TGTGCCAGCAGCGGCCTAACAGGGGCAGATACGCAGTATTTT. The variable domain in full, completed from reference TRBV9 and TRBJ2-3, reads DSGVTQTPKHLITATGQRVTLRCSPRSGDLSVYWYQQSLDQGLQFLIQYYNGEERAKGNILERFSAQQFPDLHSELNLSSLELGDSALYFCASSGLTGADTQYFGPGTRLTVL.

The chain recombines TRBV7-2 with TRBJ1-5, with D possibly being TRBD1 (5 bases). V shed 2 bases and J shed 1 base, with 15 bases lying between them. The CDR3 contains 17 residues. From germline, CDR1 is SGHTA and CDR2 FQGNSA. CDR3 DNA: TGTGCCAGCAGCTTATTCCCTAGGGGCGTGAGCAATCAGCCCCAGCATTTT. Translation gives CASSLFPRGVSNQPQHF.

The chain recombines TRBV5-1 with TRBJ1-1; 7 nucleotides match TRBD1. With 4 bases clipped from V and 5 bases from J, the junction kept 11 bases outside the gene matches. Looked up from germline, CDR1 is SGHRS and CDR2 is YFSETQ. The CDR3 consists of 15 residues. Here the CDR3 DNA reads TGCGCCAGCAGCCCGGGCAGGGGGGAAGTAACTGAAGCTTTCTTT. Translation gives CASSPGRGEVTEAFF.

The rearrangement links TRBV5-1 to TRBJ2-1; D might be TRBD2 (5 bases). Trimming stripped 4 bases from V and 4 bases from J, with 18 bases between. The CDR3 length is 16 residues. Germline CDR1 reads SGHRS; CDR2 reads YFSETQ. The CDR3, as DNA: TGCGCCAGCAGCGGAGCGAGGGCAGACCATTACAATGAGCAGTTCTTC. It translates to CASSGARADHYNEQFF.

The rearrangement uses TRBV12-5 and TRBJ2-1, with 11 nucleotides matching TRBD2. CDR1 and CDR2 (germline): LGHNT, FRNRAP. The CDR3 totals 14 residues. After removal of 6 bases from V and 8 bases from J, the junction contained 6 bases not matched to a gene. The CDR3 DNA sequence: TGTGCTAGTGGGCTAGCGGGGGGCCACGATGAGCAGTTCTTC. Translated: CASGLAGGHDEQFF. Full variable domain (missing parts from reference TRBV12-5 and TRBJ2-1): DARVTQTPRHKVTEMGQEVTMRCQPILGHNTVFWYRQTMMQGLELLAYFRNRAPLDDSGMPKDRFSAEMPDATLATLKIQPSEPRDSAVYFCASGLAGGHDEQFFGPGTRLTVL.

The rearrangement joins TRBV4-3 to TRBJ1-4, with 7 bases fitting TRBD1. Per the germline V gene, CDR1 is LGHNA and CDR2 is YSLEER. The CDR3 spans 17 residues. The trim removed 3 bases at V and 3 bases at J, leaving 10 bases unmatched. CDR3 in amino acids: CASSQSGGRGANEKLFF. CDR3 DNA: TGCGCCAGCAGCCAGTCAGGGGGGCGCGGGGCTAATGAAAAACTGTTTTTT.

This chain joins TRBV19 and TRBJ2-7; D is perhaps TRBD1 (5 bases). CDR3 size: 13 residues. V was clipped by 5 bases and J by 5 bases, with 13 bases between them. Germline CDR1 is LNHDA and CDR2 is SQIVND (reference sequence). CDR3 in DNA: TGTGCCAGTAGTCCGACTCAGGGAAACGAGCAGTACTTC. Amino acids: CASSPTQGNEQYF.

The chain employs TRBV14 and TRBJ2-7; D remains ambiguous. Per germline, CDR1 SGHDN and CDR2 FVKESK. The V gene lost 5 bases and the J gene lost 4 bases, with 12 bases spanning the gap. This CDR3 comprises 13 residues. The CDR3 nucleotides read TGTGCCAGCAGCGGGTTCGCGGATTACGAGCAGTACTTC. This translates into CASSGFADYEQYF.

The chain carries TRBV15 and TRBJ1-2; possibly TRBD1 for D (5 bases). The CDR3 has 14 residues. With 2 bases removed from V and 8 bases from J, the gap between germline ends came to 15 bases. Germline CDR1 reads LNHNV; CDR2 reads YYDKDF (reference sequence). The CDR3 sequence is CATSRNREGAGYTF. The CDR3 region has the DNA TGTGCCACCAGCAGAAATCGAGAAGGGGCGGGCTACACCTTC. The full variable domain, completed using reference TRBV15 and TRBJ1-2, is DAMVIQNPRYQVTQFGKPVTLSCSQTLNHNVMYWYQQKSSQAPKLLFHYYDKDFNNEADTPDNFQSRRPNTSFCFLDIRSPGLGDTAMYLCATSRNREGAGYTFGSGTRLTVV.

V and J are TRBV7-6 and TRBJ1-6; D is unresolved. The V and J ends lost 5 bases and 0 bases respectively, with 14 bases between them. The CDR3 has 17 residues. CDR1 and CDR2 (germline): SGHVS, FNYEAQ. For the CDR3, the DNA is TGTGCCAGCAGCCCGTGGACGGGAAGCTCCTATAATTCACCCCTCCACTTT. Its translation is CASSPWTGSSYNSPLHF.

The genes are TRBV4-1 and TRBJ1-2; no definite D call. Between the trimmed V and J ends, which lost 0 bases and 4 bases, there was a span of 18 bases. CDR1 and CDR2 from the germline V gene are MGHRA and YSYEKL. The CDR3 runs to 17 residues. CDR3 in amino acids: CASSQDHVSVFGYGYTF. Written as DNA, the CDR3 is TGCGCCAGCAGCCAAGATCACGTTTCGGTGTTTGGCTATGGCTACACCTTC.

In DNA, the CDR3 is TGTGCCAGCTCACCGGGGGGTCACGATCAGCCCCAGCATTTT. Amino acids: CASSPGGHDQPQHF. V and J are TRBV18 and TRBJ1-5; D possibly corresponds to TRBD1 (5 bases). The CDR3 has 14 amino acids. Per the germline V gene, CDR1 is KGHSH and CDR2 is LQKENI. V was trimmed by 3 bases and J by 5 bases, leaving 11 bases between them.

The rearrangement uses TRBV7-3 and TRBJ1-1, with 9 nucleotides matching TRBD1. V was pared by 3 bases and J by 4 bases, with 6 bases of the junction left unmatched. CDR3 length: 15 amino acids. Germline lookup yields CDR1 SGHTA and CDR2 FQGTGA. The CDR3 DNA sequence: TGTGCCAGCAGCTTGGGACAGGGAGGGGTCACTGAAGCTTTCTTT. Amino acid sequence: CASSLGQGGVTEAFF.

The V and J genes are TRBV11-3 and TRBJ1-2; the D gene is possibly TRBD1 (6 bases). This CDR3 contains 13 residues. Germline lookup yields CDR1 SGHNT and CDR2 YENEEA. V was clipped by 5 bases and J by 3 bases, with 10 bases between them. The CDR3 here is CASSTRGHYGYTF. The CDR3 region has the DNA TGTGCCAGCAGCACCAGGGGCCACTATGGCTACACCTTC.